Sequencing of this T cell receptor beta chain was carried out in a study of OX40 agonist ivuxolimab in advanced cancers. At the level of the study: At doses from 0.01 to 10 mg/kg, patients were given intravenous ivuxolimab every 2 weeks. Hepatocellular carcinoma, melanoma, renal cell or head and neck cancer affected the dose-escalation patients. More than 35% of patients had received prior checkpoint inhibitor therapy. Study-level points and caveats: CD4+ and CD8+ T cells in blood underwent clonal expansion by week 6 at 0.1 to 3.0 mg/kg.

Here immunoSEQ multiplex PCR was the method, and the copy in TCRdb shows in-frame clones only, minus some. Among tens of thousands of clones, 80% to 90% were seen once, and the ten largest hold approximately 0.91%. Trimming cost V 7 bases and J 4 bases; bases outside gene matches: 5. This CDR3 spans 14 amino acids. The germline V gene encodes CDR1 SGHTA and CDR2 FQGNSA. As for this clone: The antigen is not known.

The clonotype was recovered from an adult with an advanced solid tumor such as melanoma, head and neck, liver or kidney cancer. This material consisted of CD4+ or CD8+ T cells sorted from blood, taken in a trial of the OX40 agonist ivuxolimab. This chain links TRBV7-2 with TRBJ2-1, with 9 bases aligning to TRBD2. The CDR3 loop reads CASNLRGGYNEQFF. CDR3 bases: TGTGCCAGCAATTTGCGGGGGGGGTACAATGAGCAGTTCTTC.